This record concerns one T cell receptor beta chain sequence. The clone's antigen remains unknown. Per-base qualities were not stored, and no clone one base away is much larger. TCRbeta CDR3 regions were amplified from genomic DNA by means of the immunoSEQ Assay, a bias-controlled multiplex PCR. The paper's data handling went like this. The number of nucleated cells in each sample was estimated from the amplification of reference gene primers within the assay. Sequence reads were collapsed and filtered to measure the absolute abundance of every unique TCRbeta CDR3 rearrangement. For each sample, productive Simpson clonality was calculated by taking the square root of Simpson's diversity index across productive rearrangements. TCRdb retrieved this table from immuneACCESS and kept in-frame rearrangements only. Not all clones are present; in checked studies, unresolved V genes account for under half, and no reason is known for the remainder. Clone size and the V and J calls come from that table; the DNA yielded D and trimming. Counted in this sample were 400,000 to 450,000 clones; 86% of them appeared once. Approximately 1.5% of the sample lies in the top ten.

Whole blood was collected in K2EDTA tubes by collaborating institutions according to the institutions' own protocols. For TCRbeta analysis, collaborators shipped samples in one of three forms: frozen whole blood, isolated PBMCs, or DNA extracted from either of those sample types. CDR1 is given as SGHTA and CDR2 as FQGNSA, both from the germline V gene. The CDR3, cysteine through phenylalanine, is 15 amino acids long. Only the CDR3 part of the read is kept: 45 bases, read in frame from the first base. Relative to germline, V is missing 2 bases and J is missing 8 bases, with 4 bases of the junction outside any gene match. The data belong to a study of blood T cell repertoires in COVID-19 (dated by TCRdb to 2018 to 2021). Regarding the study in general: The collaborator samples originated in the United States, Italy and Spain and spanned the acute and convalescent phases of COVID-19. The material from the prospective study consisted of cDNA or gDNA derived from T cells, B-cell-depleted T cells, or PBMCs. Subjects who had been exposed to COVID-19, were actively infected with it, or had recovered from it provided the deeply sampled blood TCRbeta repertoires that made up the dataset. The repertoires were released in a freely available public database meant as a resource for research on the immune response to SARS-CoV-2. Samples were obtained from the ongoing ImmuneRACE study (first 160 participants) and from over 1,000 subjects provided by 6 global collaborators. The sample metadata nearly always contained a de-identified subject ID, COVID-19 status, age in years and sex. Where available, HLA class I and class II types were taken from metadata supplied by the sample provider and were not determined by assay-based typing.

What the authors observed across the whole study: The amount of clinical and demographic metadata varied by source and participant and was provided uncurated.

The source material was peripheral blood. The chain is encoded by TRBV7-2 joined to TRBJ2-1; TRBD2 agrees with 12 junctional bases. The clonotype originates from a woman in her 30s with active or convalescent COVID-19. The CDR3 sequence is CASSLLAGGPDEQFF. The DNA sequence is as follows: TGTGCCAGCAGCTTACTAGCGGGGGGGCCCGATGAGCAGTTCTTC.